This TCR beta chain originates from a study of blood T cell repertoires in COVID-19. Study background: COVID-19 samples collected from the United States, Italy and Spain covered acute and convalescent phases. Nucleic acid was either cDNA or gDNA, and it came from T cells, B-cell-depleted T cells, or PBMCs.

Authors' processing steps: Amplification with reference gene primers provided the estimates of nucleated cell counts. Assay: immunoSEQ multiplex PCR; the TCRdb copy retains only in-frame clones and omits some. From that table come the V and J calls and clone size; the DNA was used to work out D and trimming. The sample lists around 60,000 clones, roughly nine tenths occurring once. The germline CDR1 and CDR2 sequences are LGHNA and YNFKEQ. The germline V and J ends were trimmed by 0 bases and 6 bases, with 11 bases remaining between them. CDR3 length: 15 residues. This clone was seen just once. The chain combines TRBV4-2 with TRBJ2-2; possible D gene TRBD1, 5 bases. The sample taken for sequencing was peripheral blood. The sequence derives from a man aged 55-75 years with acute or convalescent COVID-19. In DNA form, the CDR3 reads TGTGCCAGCAGCCAAGAGGCAGGGTTACCCGGGGAGCTGTTTTTT. This gives the protein CASSQEAGLPGELFF.